This TCR beta chain was profiled in a study of lymphopenia after photon versus proton radiotherapy. The CDR3 has 15 residues. Trimming shortened V by 0 bases and J by 2 bases, and 9 bases separated the two germline ends. The germline V gene encodes CDR1 SNHLY and CDR2 FYNNEI. The data were produced by immunoSEQ multiplex PCR, yet TCRdb's version contains in-frame clones alone and is incomplete. The table lists approximately 170,000 clones, around 85% of them singletons. The source was peripheral blood, collected from a patient treated with photon-based radiotherapy. This clonotype originated in a man over 45 with gastric cancer. The chain joins TRBV2 to TRBJ2-3; a weak D match, TRBD2 (5 bases). DNA for the CDR3: TGTGCCAGCAGTGAAGCCGGACTGTACACAGATACGCAGTATTTT. It translates to CASSEAGLYTDTQYF.